The T cell receptor beta chain described here comes from a study of blood T cell repertoires in COVID-19. TCRdb keeps only in-frame clones here, not all; method: immunoSEQ multiplex PCR. The sample includes fewer than 110,000 clones, about 90% of them seen just once. Material for sequencing was peripheral blood. The source is a middle-aged man with acute or convalescent COVID-19.

CDR3 sequence: CASSPWGSGGTLYEQYF. The CDR3 DNA reads TGCGCCAGCAGCCCGTGGGGTAGCGGGGGGACCCTCTACGAGCAGTACTTC. The chain links TRBV4-3 to TRBJ2-7; 10 bases align to TRBD2. Germline loops: CDR1 LGHNA, CDR2 YSLEER. The CDR3 contains 17 residues. V gave up 4 bases and J gave up 3 bases; unmatched junction bases: 12.